Following are 21 T cell receptor beta chains from one sample sequenced in a study of blood T cell repertoires in COVID-19 (TCRdb year 2020). Library preparation used the immunoSEQ multiplex PCR assay. Held by TCRdb, this immuneACCESS table contains in-frame sequences only and omits some clones. Under half of the omission traces to an unresolved V gene where checked; the cause of the rest is unknown. The sample includes some 85,000 clones, with under 80% observed a single time. Of the sample, about 20% falls within the top ten clones. Sequencing used peripheral blood. The receptor source for this set is a woman older than 75 with active or convalescent COVID-19.

J is TRBJ2-5 and V is TRBV6-5; possible D gene TRBD1, 5 bases. V lost 5 bases to trimming and J lost 7 bases, with 20 bases between them. CDR1 is MNHEY and CDR2 is SVGAGI in the germline V gene. CDR3 size: 15 residues. The CDR3: CASSLKDSRSRTQYF. CDR3 sequence (DNA): TGTGCCAGCAGTCTCAAAGACAGCAGGTCACGGACCCAGTACTTC.

A word on this clone: Other DNA sequences from this sample encode an identical CDR3 as well. The chain uses TRBV20-1 and TRBJ1-1, with 7 bases matching TRBD1. Germline V CDR1 and CDR2: DFQATT, SNEGSKA (reference sequence). Germline trimming cut 5 bases from V and 8 bases from J; bases unmatched to any gene: 5. The CDR3 is made up of 11 amino acids. As DNA, the CDR3 is TGCAGTGCTTCACAGGGGATGGAAGCTTTCTTT. Protein product: CSASQGMEAFF.

This clone was picked up a small number of times. This chain links TRBV6-6 with TRBJ2-7; TRBD1 might be the D (7 bases). Germline loops: CDR1 MNHNY, CDR2 SVGAGI (reference sequence). V lost 2 bases and J 7 bases, leaving 21 bases between the germline ends. The CDR3 extends over 16 amino acids. The CDR3 reads CASSYGQNRGLKEQYF. DNA for the CDR3: TGTGCCAGCAGTTACGGGCAGAACAGGGGACTTAAGGAGCAGTACTTC.

This chain links TRBV2 with TRBJ2-7; weak D call: TRBD2 (5 bases). Per the germline V gene, CDR1 is SNHLY and CDR2 is FYNNEI. The CDR3 has 15 residues. V was clipped by 2 bases and J by 0 bases, with 11 bases between them. This CDR3 is CASSELALSSYEQYF. The CDR3 DNA follows: TGTGCCAGCAGTGAACTAGCCCTGTCCTCCTACGAGCAGTACTTC.

This clone was counted a few times. This chain connects TRBV5-1 to TRBJ2-1, with 11 positions matching TRBD2. Germline V gene data show CDR1 as SGHRS and CDR2 as YFSETQ. J lost 7 bases, V lost 0 bases, and 9 bases had no gene match. There are 17 residues in the CDR3. CDR3 residues: CASSLASGGNRGNEQFF. As DNA, the CDR3 is TGCGCCAGCAGCTTGGCTAGCGGGGGGAACCGTGGGAATGAGCAGTTCTTC.

The chain recombines TRBV30 with TRBJ1-1, with D possibly matching TRBD1 (5 bases). The V end was cut by 1 base, the J end by 4 bases, with 10 bases between. Germline V gene data show CDR1 as GTSNPN and CDR2 as SVGIG (reference sequence). CDR3 size: 13 residues. CDR3 loop: CAWSGGVSTEAFF. DNA for the CDR3: TGTGCCTGGAGTGGGGGGGTAAGCACTGAAGCTTTCTTT.

With regard to this clone: Other DNA sequences in this specimen translate into the identical CDR3. The rearrangement joins TRBV3-1 (or the pseudogene TRBV3-2) to TRBJ1-2; tentative D call: TRBD1 (6 bases). CDR3 length: 13 residues. Between the trimmed V and J ends, which lost 1 base and 4 bases, there was a span of 7 bases. In germline, CDR1 is LGHDT, CDR2 YNNKEL (reference sequence). The CDR3 here is CASSQGQAYGYTF. The CDR3 region has the DNA TGTGCCAGCAGCCAAGGACAGGCCTATGGCTACACCTTC.

In its sample, this clone was seen once. The chain joins TRBV7-3 to TRBJ2-2; D is possibly TRBD1 (6 bases). The CDR3 is 15 residues long. The germline gives CDR1 SGHTA, CDR2 FQGTGA. Trimming removed 5 bases at V and 3 bases at J, with 13 bases between. Here the CDR3 DNA reads TGTGCCAGCAGCGTACAGACAGGAGACACCGGGGAGCTGTTTTTT. As protein: CASSVQTGDTGELFF.

The V and J genes are TRBV5-4 and TRBJ2-1; 7 bases match TRBD2. The V and J ends lost 0 bases and 9 bases, in that order; junction bases with no gene match: 3. The CDR3 is 13 amino acids. Per germline, CDR1 SGHNT and CDR2 YYREEE (reference sequence). CDR3 loop: CASSLERGFEQFF. The CDR3 DNA sequence: TGTGCCAGCAGCTTGGAGCGGGGCTTTGAGCAGTTCTTC.

The chain carries TRBV27 and TRBJ2-3, with D perhaps TRBD1 (7 bases). Germline V lookup: CDR1 MNHEY, CDR2 SMNVEV (reference sequence). Deletions cut 6 bases from V and 7 bases from J, with 17 bases between. This CDR3 is built from 14 residues. As DNA, the CDR3 is TGTGCCAGCAGGCGGGGTGGGGACAGATATACGCAGTATTTT. Its translation is CASRRGGDRYTQYF.

V and J are TRBV4-3 and TRBJ2-3; 9 bases align to TRBD1. The length of the CDR3 is 16 residues. With V trimmed by 5 bases and J by 1 base, 7 bases remained unmatched. CDR1 LGHNA and CDR2 YSLEER come from the germline V gene. The CDR3: CASSNYRGLGTDTQYF. In DNA form, the CDR3 reads TGCGCCAGCAGCAACTACAGGGGGCTTGGCACAGATACGCAGTATTTT.

The chain has TRBV5-4 and TRBJ2-5; D is ambiguous. Germline CDR1 is SGHNT and CDR2 is YYREEE (reference sequence). V shed 2 bases and J shed 0 bases, with 8 bases lying between them. CDR3 length: 14 residues. CDR3 in DNA: TGTGCCAGCAGCTTTGAGCTTTACCAAGAGACCCAGTACTTC. It translates to CASSFELYQETQYF. The entire variable domain, with the rest obtained from reference TRBV5-4 and TRBJ2-5, is as follows: ETGVTQSPTHLIKTRGQQVTLRCSSQSGHNTVSWYQQALGQGPQFIFQYYREEENGRGNFPPRFSGLQFPNYSSELNVNALELDDSALYLCASSFELYQETQYFGPGTRLLVL.

In this sample, this clone turned up a few times. V and J are TRBV10-3 and TRBJ2-7; weak D call: TRBD2 (7 bases). Germline V CDR1 and CDR2: ENHRY, SYGVKD. V was shortened by 5 bases and J by 3 bases, with 14 bases between the two germline ends. The CDR3 covers 14 residues. The CDR3 sequence is CAISIRGANYEQYF. The CDR3 DNA reads as TGTGCCATCAGTATCCGGGGGGCTAACTACGAGCAGTACTTC.

The chain has TRBV2 and TRBJ2-7; TRBD1 might be the D (8 bases). Per germline, CDR1 SNHLY and CDR2 FYNNEI. Trimming removed 3 bases from V and 9 bases from J, with 15 bases in between. The CDR3 runs to 13 residues. The CDR3 spells CASSENRGRGQYF. The CDR3 coding sequence is TGTGCCAGCAGTGAGAACAGGGGGAGGGGGCAGTACTTC.

The chain recombines TRBV28 with TRBJ2-2, with 7 nucleotides matching TRBD1. CDR1 and CDR2 (germline): MDHEN, SYDVKM. This CDR3 region has 17 residues. The V gene end was trimmed by 0 bases and the J gene end by 1 base; junction bases not matched to a gene: 5. The CDR3 region is CASSLWGDRENTGELFF. For the CDR3, the DNA is TGTGCCAGCAGTTTATGGGGGGACAGAGAGAACACCGGGGAGCTGTTTTTT.

For this clone: This may come from a read error, since a much larger clone is one base off. Here the CDR3 reads CASSDHRLGFMNIEAFF. The CDR3 DNA is TGTGCCAGCAGCGACCACAGGTTGGGTTTTATGAACATTGAAGCTTTCTTT. This chain connects TRBV9 to TRBJ1-1; D perhaps matches TRBD1 (5 bases). Germline CDR1 reads SGDLS; CDR2 reads YYNGEE. CDR3 length equals 17 residues. Filled out from reference TRBV9 and TRBJ1-1, the complete variable domain reads DSGVTQTPKHLITATGQRVTLRCSPRSGDLSVYWYQQSLDQGLQFLIQYYNGEERAKGNILERFSAQQFPDLHSELNLSSLELGDSALYFCASSDHRLGFMNIEAFFGQGTRLTVV.

This chain uses TRBV11-2 with TRBJ1-1, with unresolved D. Germline V gene lookup returns CDR1 SGHAT and CDR2 FQNNGV. The V end was cut by 2 bases, the J end by 8 bases, with 6 bases between. The CDR3 has 11 amino acids. The CDR3 DNA reads TGTGCCAGCAGCTTAAGGGAGGAAGCTTTCTTT. Protein: CASSLREEAFF.

V is TRBV11-2 and J is TRBJ2-7; D might be TRBD1 (7 bases). The V gene's germline CDR1 is SGHAT and CDR2 FQNNGV. V was trimmed by 0 bases and J by 5 bases, leaving 20 bases between them. This CDR3 has 17 residues. CDR3 bases: TGTGCCAGCAGCTTAGAAGCACGCGGGGCAGGGGGTCACGAGCAGTACTTC. Protein sequence: CASSLEARGAGGHEQYF. Looking up the rest from reference TRBV11-2 and TRBJ2-7 gives the full variable domain: EAGVAQSPRYKIIEKRQSVAFWCNPISGHATLYWYQQILGQGPKLLIQFQNNGVVDDSQLPKDRFSAERLKGVDSTLKIQPAKLEDSAVYLCASSLEARGAGGHEQYFGPGTRLTVT.

The genes are TRBV27 and TRBJ1-4, with D unresolved. V was cut by 2 bases and J by 8 bases, with 15 bases left in between. This CDR3 comprises 15 residues. Germline assignment: CDR1 MNHEY and CDR2 SMNVEV (reference sequence). CDR3: CASSLGAFAAEKLFF. The DNA of the CDR3 is TGTGCCAGCAGTTTAGGAGCATTCGCCGCCGAAAAACTGTTTTTT.

The genes are TRBV12-3 or TRBV12-4 and TRBJ2-7, with D possibly TRBD1 on 6 matching bases. The CDR3 spans 13 residues. Trimming left V 6 bases short and J 5 bases short, with 14 bases between. The CDR3 protein is CASSKTGTHEQYF. In DNA, the CDR3 is TGTGCCAGCAGCAAAACAGGGACCCACGAGCAGTACTTC.

The CDR3 reads CASSVGLDSTDTQYF. CDR3 nucleotides: TGTGCCAGCAGCGTGGGACTAGATAGCACAGATACGCAGTATTTT. The V and J genes are TRBV5-6 and TRBJ2-3; 8 nucleotides match TRBD2. This CDR3 has 15 residues. V was pared by 4 bases and J by 0 bases, with 4 bases of the junction left unmatched. In germline, CDR1 is SGHDT, CDR2 YYEEEE.